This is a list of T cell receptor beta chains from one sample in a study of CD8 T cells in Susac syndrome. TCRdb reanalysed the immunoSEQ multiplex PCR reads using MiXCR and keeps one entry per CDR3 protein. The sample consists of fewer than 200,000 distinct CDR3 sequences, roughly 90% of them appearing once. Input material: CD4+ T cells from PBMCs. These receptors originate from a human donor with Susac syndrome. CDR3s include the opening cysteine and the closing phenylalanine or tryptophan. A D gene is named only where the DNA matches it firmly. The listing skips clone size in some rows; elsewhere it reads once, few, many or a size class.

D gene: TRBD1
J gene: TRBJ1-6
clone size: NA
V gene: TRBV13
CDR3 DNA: TGTGCCAGCAGTGGGGGGACAGGCGCAAATTCACCCCTCCACTTT
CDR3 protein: CASSGGTGANSPLHF

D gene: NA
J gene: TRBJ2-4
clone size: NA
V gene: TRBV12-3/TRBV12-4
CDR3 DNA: TGTGCCAGCAGACCTTTACGGGGCATTCAGTACTTC
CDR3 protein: CASRPLRGIQYF

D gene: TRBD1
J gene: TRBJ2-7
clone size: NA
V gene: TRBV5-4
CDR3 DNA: TGTGCCAGCAGCGTGGGTCTAGGGACAGCTCGGGGAGAGCAGTACTTC
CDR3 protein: CASSVGLGTARGEQYF

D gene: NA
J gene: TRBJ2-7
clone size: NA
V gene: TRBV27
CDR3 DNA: TGTGCCAGCAGCTGGAGGGGGACCCCCTACGAGCAGTACTTC
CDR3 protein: CASSWRGTPYEQYF

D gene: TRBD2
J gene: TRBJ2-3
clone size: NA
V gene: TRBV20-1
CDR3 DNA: TGCAGTGCTAGAGGCGGACTAGCGGGAGTGAAAGATACGCAGTATTTT
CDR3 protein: CSARGGLAGVKDTQYF

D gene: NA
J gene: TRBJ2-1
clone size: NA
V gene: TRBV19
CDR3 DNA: TGTGCCAGTAGTACAGGGTTTCTGTATGAGCAGTTCTTC
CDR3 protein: CASSTGFLYEQFF

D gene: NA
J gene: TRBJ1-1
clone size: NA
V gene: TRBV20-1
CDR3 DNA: TGCAGTGCCGGAAATCCGGGAGGAGGTGGCACTGAAGCTTTCTTT
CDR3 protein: CSAGNPGGGGTEAFF

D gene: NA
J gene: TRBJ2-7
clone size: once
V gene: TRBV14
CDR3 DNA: TGTGCCAGCAGCCCTCCCTACGAGCAGTACTTC
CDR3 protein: CASSPPYEQYF

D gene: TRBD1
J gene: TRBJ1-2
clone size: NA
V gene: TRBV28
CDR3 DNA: TGTGCCAGCACCGGGACAGGGAAGGGATTTAACTATGGCTACACCTTC
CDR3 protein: CASTGTGKGFNYGYTF

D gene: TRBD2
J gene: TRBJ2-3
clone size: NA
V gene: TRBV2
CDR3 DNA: TGTGCCAGCTGTCTCGGGACTAGCGGTTTCACAGATACGCAGTATTTT
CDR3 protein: CASCLGTSGFTDTQYF

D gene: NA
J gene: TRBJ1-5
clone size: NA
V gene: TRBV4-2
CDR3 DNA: TGTGCCAGCAGCCAAGAAGGAGGGTCCCAGCATTTT
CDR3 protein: CASSQEGGSQHF

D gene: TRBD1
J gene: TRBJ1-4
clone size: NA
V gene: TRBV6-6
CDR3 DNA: TGTGCCAGCAGTCAAATAACAGGGGAGAAACTGTTTTTT
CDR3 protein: CASSQITGEKLFF

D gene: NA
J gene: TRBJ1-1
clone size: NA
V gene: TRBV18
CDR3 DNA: TGTGCCAGCTCACCACCGCAGGCGAATTATGACACTGAAGCTTTCTTT
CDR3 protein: CASSPPQANYDTEAFF

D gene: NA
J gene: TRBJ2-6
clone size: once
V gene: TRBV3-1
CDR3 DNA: TGTGCCAGCAGCCAAGATAGGTCTGGGGCCAACGTCCTGACTTTC
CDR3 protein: CASSQDRSGANVLTF

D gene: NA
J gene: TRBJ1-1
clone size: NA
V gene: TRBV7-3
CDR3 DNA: TGTGCCAGCAGCTTATTTGCGGAGGATACTGAAGCTTTCTTT
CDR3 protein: CASSLFAEDTEAFF

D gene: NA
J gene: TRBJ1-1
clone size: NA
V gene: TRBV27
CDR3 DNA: TGTGCCAGCAGTAAAGGCCGAAGCTTCAGCTTT
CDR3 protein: CASSKGRSFSF

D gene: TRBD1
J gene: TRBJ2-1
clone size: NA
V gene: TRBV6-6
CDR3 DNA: TGTGCCAGCAGTTACCCTCGACAGGGGACCGCCAATGAGCAGTTCTTC
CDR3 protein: CASSYPRQGTANEQFF

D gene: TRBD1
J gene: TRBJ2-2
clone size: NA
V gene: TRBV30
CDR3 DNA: TGTGCCTGGAGTCCCGGGACAGGGGCCACCGGGGAGCTGTTTTTT
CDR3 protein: CAWSPGTGATGELFF

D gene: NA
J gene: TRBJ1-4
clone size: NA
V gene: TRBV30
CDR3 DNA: TGTGCCTGGAGTGTTGGGGGTTTAGGTGAAAAACTGTTTTTT
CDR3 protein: CAWSVGGLGEKLFF

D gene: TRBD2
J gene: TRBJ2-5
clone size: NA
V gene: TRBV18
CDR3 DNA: TGTGCCAGCTCACGACTTCTAGCGGGGGGTCAAGAGACCCAGTACTTC
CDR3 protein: CASSRLLAGGQETQYF

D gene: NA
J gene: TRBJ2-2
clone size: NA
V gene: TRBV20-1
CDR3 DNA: TGCAGTGCTCCCGGGGGATTTTCCGGGGAGCTGTTTTTT
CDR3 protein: CSAPGGFSGELFF

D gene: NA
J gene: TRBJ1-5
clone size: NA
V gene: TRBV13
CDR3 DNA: TGTGCCAGCAGCTCGCGGGATCATGATCAGCCCCAGCATTTT
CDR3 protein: CASSSRDHDQPQHF

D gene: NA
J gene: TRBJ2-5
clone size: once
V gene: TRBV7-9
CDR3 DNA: TGTGCCAGCAGCTCAGGCATAACTACGGAGACCCAGTACTTC
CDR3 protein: CASSSGITTETQYF

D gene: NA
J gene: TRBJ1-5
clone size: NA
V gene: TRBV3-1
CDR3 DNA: TGTGCCAGCAGCCCCGGGTCGGGATCAAATCAGCCCCAGCATTTT
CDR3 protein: CASSPGSGSNQPQHF

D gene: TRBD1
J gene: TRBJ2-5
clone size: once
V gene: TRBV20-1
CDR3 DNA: TGCAGTGCTAGAGGGTCTAAACAGGGGTTACAAGAGACCCAGTACTTC
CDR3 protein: CSARGSKQGLQETQYF

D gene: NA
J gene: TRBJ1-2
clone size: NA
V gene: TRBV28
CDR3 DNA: TGTGCCAGCAGGGACGGGACGGAATATGGCTACACCTTC
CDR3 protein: CASRDGTEYGYTF

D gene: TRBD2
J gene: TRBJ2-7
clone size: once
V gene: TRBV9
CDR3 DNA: TGTGCCAGCAGCGTCAGTAGCGGGAACAACGAGCAGTACTTC
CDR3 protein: CASSVSSGNNEQYF

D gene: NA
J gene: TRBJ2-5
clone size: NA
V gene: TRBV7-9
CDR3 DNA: TGTGCCAGCAGCTTAGACGGAGGCTCCCAAGAGACCCAGTACTTC
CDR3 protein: CASSLDGGSQETQYF

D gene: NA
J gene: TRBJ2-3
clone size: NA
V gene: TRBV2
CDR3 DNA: TGTGCCAGCAGTAACAGGTTGCCCCGCACAGATACGCAGTATTTT
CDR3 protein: CASSNRLPRTDTQYF

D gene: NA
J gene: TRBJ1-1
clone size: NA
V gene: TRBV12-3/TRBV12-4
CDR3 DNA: TGTGCCAGCGGGCCGAACACTGAAGCTTTCTTT
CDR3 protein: CASGPNTEAFF

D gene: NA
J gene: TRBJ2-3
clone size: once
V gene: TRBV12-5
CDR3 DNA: TGTGCTAGTGGTTTCATTAGGGACGGTTCAGTTACTAGCACAGATACGCAGTATTTT
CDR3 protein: CASGFIRDGSVTSTDTQYF

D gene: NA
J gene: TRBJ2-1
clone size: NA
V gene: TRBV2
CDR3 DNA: TGTGCCAGCAGTCGGGACACCAATGAGCAGCCCTTC
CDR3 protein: CASSRDTNEQPF

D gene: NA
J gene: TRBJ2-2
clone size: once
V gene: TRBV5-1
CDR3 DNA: TGCGCCAGCAGTAGACTTTTCACCGGGGAGCTGTTTTTT
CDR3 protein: CASSRLFTGELFF

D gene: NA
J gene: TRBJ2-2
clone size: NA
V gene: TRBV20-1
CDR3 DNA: TGCAGTGCTAGCAGGACAGAGACCGGGGAGCTGTTTTTT
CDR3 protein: CSASRTETGELFF

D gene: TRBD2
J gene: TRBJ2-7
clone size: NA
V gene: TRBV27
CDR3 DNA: TGTGCCAGCAGGGATGCTAGCGGGACCTACGAGCAGTACTTC
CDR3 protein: CASRDASGTYEQYF

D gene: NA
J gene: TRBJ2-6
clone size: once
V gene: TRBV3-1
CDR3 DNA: TGTGCCAGCAGCCAAGGGTCGGGAGATTCTGGGGCCAACGTCCTGACTTTC
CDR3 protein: CASSQGSGDSGANVLTF

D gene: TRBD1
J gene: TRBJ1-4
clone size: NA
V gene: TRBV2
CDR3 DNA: TGTGCCAGCAGTCGGGACAGGGAAGCTAATGAAAAACTGTTTTTT
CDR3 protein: CASSRDREANEKLFF

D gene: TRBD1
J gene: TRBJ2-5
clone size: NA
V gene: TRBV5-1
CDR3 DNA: TGCGCCAGCAGCTTTCCGGGACAGCCAGAGACCCAGTACTTC
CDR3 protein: CASSFPGQPETQYF

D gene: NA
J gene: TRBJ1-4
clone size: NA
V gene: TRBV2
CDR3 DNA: TGTGCCAGCAGTCCCGGGCCTAGCGAAAAACTGTTTTTT
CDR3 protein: CASSPGPSEKLFF

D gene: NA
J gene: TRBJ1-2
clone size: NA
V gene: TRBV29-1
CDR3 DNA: TGCAGCGTTGAAGATGGTCAGCTATATGGCTACACCTTC
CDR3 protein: CSVEDGQLYGYTF

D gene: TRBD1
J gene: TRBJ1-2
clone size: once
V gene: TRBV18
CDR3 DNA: TGTGCCAGCTCAATTGACAGGGGCTATGGCTACACCTTC
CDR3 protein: CASSIDRGYGYTF

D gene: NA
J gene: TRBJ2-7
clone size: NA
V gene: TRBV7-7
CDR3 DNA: TGTGCTAGCAGCCTTGGGGGAAGGAGTGACGAGCAGTACTTC
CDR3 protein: CASSLGGRSDEQYF

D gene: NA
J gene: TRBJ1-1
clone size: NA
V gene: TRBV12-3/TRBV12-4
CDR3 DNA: TGTGCCAGCAGTCCTCGAGGCGGGATGACGAACACTGAAGCTTTCTTT
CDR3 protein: CASSPRGGMTNTEAFF

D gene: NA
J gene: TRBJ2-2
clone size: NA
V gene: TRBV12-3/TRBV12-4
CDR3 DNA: TGTGCCAGCAGTTTCGGAAACAGCCGGACCGGGGAGCTGTTTTTT
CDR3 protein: CASSFGNSRTGELFF

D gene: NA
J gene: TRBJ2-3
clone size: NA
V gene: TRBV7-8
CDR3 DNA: TGTGCCAGCAGCTCAGACTACTCCGGCACAGATACGCAGTATTTT
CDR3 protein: CASSSDYSGTDTQYF

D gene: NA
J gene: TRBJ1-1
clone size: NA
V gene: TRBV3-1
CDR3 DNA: TGTGCCAGCAGCCAAGATCTTGAGAGTTTCGGGGCTTTCTTT
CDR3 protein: CASSQDLESFGAFF

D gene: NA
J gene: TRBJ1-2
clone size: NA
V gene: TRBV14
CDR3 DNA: TGTGCCAGCAGCCAAGAGTGGGGGTTGAGAGGCTACACCTTC
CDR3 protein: CASSQEWGLRGYTF

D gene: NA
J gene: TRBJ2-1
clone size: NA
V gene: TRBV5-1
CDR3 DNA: TGCGCCAGCAGCTTGAGGCGGGGCAGGGGGTACAATGAGCAGTTCTTC
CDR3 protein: CASSLRRGRGYNEQFF

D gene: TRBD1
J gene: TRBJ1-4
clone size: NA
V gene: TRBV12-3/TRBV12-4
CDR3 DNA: TGTGCCAGCAGACCGACAGGGTACGAAAAACTGTTTTTT
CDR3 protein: CASRPTGYEKLFF

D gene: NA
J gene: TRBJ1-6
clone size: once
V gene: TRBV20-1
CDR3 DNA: TGCAGTGCTAGAGTGGCAGGCCACAATTCACCCCTCCACTTT
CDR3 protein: CSARVAGHNSPLHF

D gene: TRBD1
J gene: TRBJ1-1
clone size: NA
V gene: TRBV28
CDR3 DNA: TGTGCCAGCCGAGGCCCAGGGGGACCTTACACTGAAGCTTTCTTT
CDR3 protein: CASRGPGGPYTEAFF

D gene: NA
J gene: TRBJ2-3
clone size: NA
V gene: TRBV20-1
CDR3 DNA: TGCAGTGCTAGGTTTGGAGCAGATACGCAGTATTTT
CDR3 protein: CSARFGADTQYF

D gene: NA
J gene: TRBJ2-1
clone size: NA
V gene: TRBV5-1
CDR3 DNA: TGCGCCAGCAGCTTGGGACAGATAGACAATGAGCAGTTCTTC
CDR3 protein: CASSLGQIDNEQFF

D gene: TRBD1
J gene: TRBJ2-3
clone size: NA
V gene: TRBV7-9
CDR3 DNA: TGTGCCAGCAGCCGGGGACAGATTAGCACAGATACGCAGTATTTT
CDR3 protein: CASSRGQISTDTQYF

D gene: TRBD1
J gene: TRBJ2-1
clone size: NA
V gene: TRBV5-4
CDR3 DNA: TGTGCCAGCAGCTTTGGACAGGATTCTTACAATGAGCAGTTCTTC
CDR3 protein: CASSFGQDSYNEQFF

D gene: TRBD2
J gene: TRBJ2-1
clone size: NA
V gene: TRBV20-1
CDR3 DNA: TGCAGTGCGGCCGGGACTAGCAGCCACAATGAGCAGTTCTTC
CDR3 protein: CSAAGTSSHNEQFF

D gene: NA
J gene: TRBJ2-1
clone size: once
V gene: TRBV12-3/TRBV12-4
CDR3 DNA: TGTGCCACCTCGGGAGGACAGTACAATGAGCAGTTCTTC
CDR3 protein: CATSGGQYNEQFF

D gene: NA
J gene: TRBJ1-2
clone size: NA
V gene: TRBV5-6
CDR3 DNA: TGTGCCAGCAGCTCCGGGGACGGTTATGGCTACACCTTC
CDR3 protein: CASSSGDGYGYTF

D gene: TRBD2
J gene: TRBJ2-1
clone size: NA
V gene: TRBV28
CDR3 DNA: TGTGCCAGCAGAGTAGCGGGGGGGCCCTACAATGAGCAGTTCTTC
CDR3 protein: CASRVAGGPYNEQFF

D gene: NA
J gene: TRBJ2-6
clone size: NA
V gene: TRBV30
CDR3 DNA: TGTGCCTGGAGTCCGGGGCCCGGGGCCAACGTCCTGACTTTC
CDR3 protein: CAWSPGPGANVLTF